This T cell receptor (beta chain) came from a study of Graves' ophthalmopathy and Graves' hyperthyroidism. Study findings and constraints: Discriminating ophthalmopathy from stable hyperthyroidism, a 13-signature model attained a sensitivity of 85% to 90% and a specificity of 81.08%.

RNA served as the template for amplifying TCR beta CDR3 regions. RT-PCR with HTBI primers came first, then second-round multiplex PCR. MiXCR, run by TCRdb on the multiplex PCR reads, gives a single entry per CDR3 protein. The table has under 250,000 distinct CDR3 sequences, around 28% seen once. Moderate-to-severe activity, CAS ≥3, NOSPECS ≥4 and a duration under 3 months were seen in donors with ophthalmopathy. Patients were excluded if they had other autoimmune diseases or uncontrolled infections, and likewise if pregnancy or lactation applied. This clonotype was seen many times. Antigen: not known. The junction departs from germline at one end; a sequencing error may be responsible. Looked up from germline, CDR1 is LNHDA and CDR2 is SQIVND (reference sequence). The CDR3 runs to 14 residues.

This rearrangement joins TRBV19 to TRBJ2-7, with 9 bases identical to TRBD1. This sequence was found in a man aged 45-65 years with Graves' ophthalmopathy. The specimen sequenced was peripheral blood. CDR3 loop: CASAGTGTFYGQYF. The CDR3 nucleotides are TGTGCCAGCGCCGGGACAGGGACATTTTACGGGCAGTACTTC.